One and the same sample provided the 26 T cell receptor beta chains below, sequenced in a study of blood T cells in healthy people across ages. A second PCR, run for about 7 to 11 cycles, used a sample-barcoded 5' primer plus a J-beta primer mix. TCRdb passed the 5' RACE reads through MiXCR, listing each CDR3 protein once. The table has about 970,000 distinct CDR3 sequences, about 53% seen once; the top ten hold about 21%. The sample consisted of blood. These TCRs come from a woman between 55 and 75 years old in good health.

This clonotype has a handful of counts. The gene calls are TRBV18 and TRBJ2-7; possible D gene TRBD1, 5 bases. The ends were cut back, 2 bases at V and 9 bases at J, with 11 bases in the middle. Looked up from germline, CDR1 is KGHSH and CDR2 is LQKENI. The CDR3 contains 12 residues. The CDR3 DNA reads as TGTGCCAGCTCACCATCGGACACGGGGCAGTACTTC. Its protein is CASSPSDTGQYF.

The chain uses TRBV20-1 and TRBJ1-6, with TRBD1 identical over 7 bases. The CDR3 runs 14 residues. J was trimmed by 9 bases and V by 6 bases; bases with no gene match: 11. Germline values: CDR1 DFQATT, CDR2 SNEGSKA (reference sequence). The CDR3 loop reads CSATQDRQFSPLHF. The CDR3 DNA is TGCAGTGCAACGCAGGACAGGCAATTTTCACCCCTCCACTTT.

V is TRBV4-2 and J is TRBJ2-5, with D possibly being TRBD1 or TRBD2 (5 bases each). V lost 0 bases and J lost 5, with 13 bases in between. Germline CDR1 and CDR2: LGHNA and YNFKEQ. The CDR3 length is 15 residues. The CDR3 protein is CASSQETGARETQYF. The CDR3, as DNA: TGTGCCAGCAGCCAAGAAACCGGGGCGCGGGAGACCCAGTACTTC.

The J gene is TRBJ2-5, the V gene TRBV9, with TRBD2 identical over 12 bases. Germline CDR1 and CDR2: SGDLS and YYNGEE. This CDR3 region has 16 residues. With 0 bases clipped from V and 5 bases from J, the junction kept 5 bases outside the gene matches. CDR3 protein: CASSVALAGGGETQYF. As DNA, the CDR3 is TGTGCCAGCAGCGTAGCACTAGCGGGAGGTGGGGAGACCCAGTACTTC.

This clonotype was counted a few times. The V call is TRBV29-1, the J call TRBJ2-7, with D hard to call. The CDR3 length is 11 residues. Germline CDR1 SQVTM, CDR2 ANQGSEA. Trimming left V 4 bases short and J 5 bases short, with 9 bases between. CDR3 loop: CSVAGVHEQYF. The CDR3 DNA follows: TGCAGCGTTGCGGGCGTCCACGAGCAGTACTTC.

J is TRBJ2-4 and V is TRBV7-2; 10 bases are shared with TRBD2. V lost 2 bases to trimming and J lost 9 bases; unmatched junction nucleotides: 13. The CDR3 has 17 amino acids. CDR1 and CDR2 (germline): SGHTA, FQGNSA. The CDR3 nucleotides read TGTGCCAGCAGCTTACAAGCCATAGCGGGAGGAATGGGCATTCAGTACTTC. Translating it yields CASSLQAIAGGMGIQYF.

The chain couples TRBV30 to TRBJ2-2; D is uncertain. The CDR3 spans 13 residues. Trimming cost V 4 bases and J 1 base, with 7 bases left between them. CDR1 GTSNPN and CDR2 SVGIG come from the germline V gene (reference sequence). As DNA, the CDR3 is TGTGCCTGGACCACGGGGAACACCGGGGAGCTGTTTTTT. It encodes CAWTTGNTGELFF.

The chain has TRBV20-1 and TRBJ2-3, with 9 bases aligning to TRBD2. Germline V gene data show CDR1 as DFQATT and CDR2 as SNEGSKA (reference sequence). The trim removed 2 bases at V and 8 bases at J, leaving 8 bases unmatched. CDR3 size: 14 residues. The chain's CDR3 is CSARTRGGSLTQYF. The CDR3 nucleotides read TGCAGTGCTAGAACGCGGGGGGGCAGTCTTACGCAGTATTTT.

The table lists this clonotype with a few counts. This sequence joins TRBV11-2 and TRBJ2-7; the match to TRBD2 covers 9 bases. Trimming removed 5 bases from V and 3 bases from J; junction bases left unmatched: 23. CDR1 SGHAT and CDR2 FQNNGV come from the germline V gene. CDR3 length: 20 residues. CDR3 amino acids: CASSPPAWRLAAGSLYEQYF. The CDR3 coding sequence is TGTGCCAGCAGCCCCCCCGCATGGAGACTAGCGGCAGGTTCGCTCTACGAGCAGTACTTC.

The chain carries TRBV7-9 and TRBJ2-5; D is possibly TRBD2 (5 bases). Germline values: CDR1 SEHNR, CDR2 FQNEAQ (reference sequence). The CDR3 runs to 12 residues. V was shortened by 5 bases and J by 11 bases, with 15 bases between the two germline ends. CDR3 sequence reads: CASSPAVNEQYF. CDR3 coding DNA: TGTGCCAGCAGCCCAGCGGTTAATGAGCAGTACTTC. The complete variable domain, with remaining parts taken from reference TRBV7-9 and TRBJ2-5, reads DTGVSQNPRHKITKRGQNVTFRCDPISEHNRLYWYRQTLGQGPEFLTYFQNEAQLEKSRLLSDRFSAERPKGSFSTLEIQRTEQGDSAMYLCASSPAVNEQYFGPGTRLLVL.

The chain employs TRBV7-7 and TRBJ2-3, with no clear D. The ends were cut back, 5 bases at V and 4 bases at J, with 10 bases in the middle. The germline V gene encodes CDR1 SSHAT and CDR2 FNYEAQ (reference sequence). The CDR3 is made up of 13 amino acids. The CDR3 protein is CASSGSLADTQYF. Here the CDR3 DNA reads TGTGCCAGCAGCGGGTCCCTAGCAGATACGCAGTATTTT.

Many counts were recorded for this clonotype. This chain links TRBV20-1 with TRBJ2-3; D is uncertain. Looked up from germline, CDR1 is DFQATT and CDR2 is SNEGSKA (reference sequence). This CDR3 has 13 amino acids. The germline V and J ends were trimmed by 3 bases and 7 bases, with 14 bases remaining between them. CDR3 sequence (DNA): TGCAGTGCTAGTTCTGGAATAATAAATACGCAGTATTTT. This translates into CSASSGIINTQYF.

This clonotype was counted between two and nine times. J is TRBJ1-4 and V is TRBV4-3; D call uncertain. The CDR3 covers 15 residues. Per the germline V gene, CDR1 is LGHNA and CDR2 is YSLEER. V lost 0 bases and J lost 3, with 8 bases in between. In nucleotides, the CDR3 is TGCGCCAGCAGCCAAGATTGGAGTCCTAATGAAAAACTGTTTTTT. Encoded protein: CASSQDWSPNEKLFF.

This clonotype was detected a few times. The V and J genes are TRBV6-1 and TRBJ1-5; D remains unclear. The CDR3 sequence is 15 residues long. Germline V CDR1 and CDR2: MNHNS, SASEGT. V lost 1 base, J lost 1 base, and 8 bases lay in between. DNA of the CDR3: TGTGCCAGCAGTGAAGAGGGTTTGAGCAATCAGCCCCAGCATTTT. It yields the protein CASSEEGLSNQPQHF.

This clonotype has more than one count but fewer than ten. The chain couples TRBV7-9 to TRBJ1-1; TRBD1 matches 7 bases. After removal of 2 bases from V and 0 bases from J, the junction contained 9 bases not matched to a gene. The CDR3 is made up of 17 amino acids. Germline loops: CDR1 SEHNR, CDR2 FQNEAQ (reference sequence). CDR3 amino acids: CASSLRGQGRMNTEAFF. CDR3 nucleotide sequence: TGTGCCAGCAGCTTAAGGGGGCAGGGGCGCATGAACACTGAAGCTTTCTTT.

This clonotype was detected a few times. The CDR3 DNA reads as TGTGCCAGCAGCAACTGGGAGACCCAGTACTTC. Translation gives CASSNWETQYF. The V call is TRBV28, the J call TRBJ2-5; no reliable D call. This CDR3 is 11 amino acids long. Trimming cost V 6 bases and J 5 bases, with 7 bases left between them. CDR1 MDHEN and CDR2 SYDVKM come from the germline V gene.

V gene TRBV20-1 combines with J gene TRBJ2-7; 8 bases align to TRBD1. This CDR3 has 16 residues. With V trimmed by 1 base and J by 0 bases, 8 bases remained unmatched. Germline V gene sequence: CDR1 DFQATT, CDR2 SNEGSKA (reference sequence). CDR3 coding DNA: TGCAGTGCTAGAGGAAAGAACAGGGGGGTCTCCTACGAGCAGTACTTC. Amino acid sequence: CSARGKNRGVSYEQYF.

In its sample, this clonotype was seen a few times. This chain joins TRBV4-3 and TRBJ1-1; 9 bases align to TRBD1. In germline, CDR1 is LGHNA, CDR2 YSLEER. The CDR3 totals 14 residues. Trimming at V came to 4 bases and at J to 6 bases, leaving 6 bases not matched to a gene. Written as DNA, the CDR3 is TGCGCCAGCAGCCCCGGGACAGGGATCCCTGAAGCTTTCTTT. It translates to CASSPGTGIPEAFF.

This clonotype was found a few times. The chain has TRBV27 and TRBJ2-2; D possibly uses TRBD1 or TRBD2 (5 bases each). Looked up from germline, CDR1 is MNHEY and CDR2 is SMNVEV (reference sequence). Trimming pared 5 bases from V and 6 bases from J, leaving 10 bases between. The CDR3 sequence is 13 residues long. This CDR3 is CASSLTGPGELFF. Written as DNA, the CDR3 is TGTGCCAGCAGTCTTACGGGGCCCGGGGAGCTGTTTTTT.

This clonotype was detected only a few times. The chain recombines TRBV6-5 with TRBJ2-7; D may match TRBD1 or TRBD2 (5 bases each). The ends were cut back, 0 bases at V and 4 bases at J, with 13 bases in the middle. CDR1 MNHEY and CDR2 SVGAGI come from the germline V gene. The CDR3 has 15 residues. In nucleotides, the CDR3 is TGTGCCAGCAGTTACTCGGGAGCCGGGACGTACGAGCAGTACTTC. Residues: CASSYSGAGTYEQYF.

This clonotype was counted between two and nine times. The chain employs TRBV29-1 and TRBJ2-3; D gene uncertain. V lost 4 bases, J lost 1 base, and 15 bases lay in between. Germline V gives CDR1 SQVTM, CDR2 ANQGSEA. The CDR3 is made up of 15 amino acids. The CDR3 loop reads CSVAQSFRRTDTQYF. In DNA form, the CDR3 reads TGCAGCGTTGCCCAATCTTTTCGTCGCACAGATACGCAGTATTTT.

The genes are TRBV28 and TRBJ2-1; 9 bases agree with TRBD2. Germline V gives CDR1 MDHEN, CDR2 SYDVKM. The ends lost 4 bases at V and 9 bases at J; junction bases unmatched: 4. This CDR3 spans 13 amino acids. The CDR3 sequence is CASSWAGGVEQFF. The CDR3 DNA reads TGTGCCAGCAGTTGGGCGGGAGGGGTTGAGCAGTTCTTC. The whole variable domain, filled in from reference TRBV28 and TRBJ2-1, reads DVKVTQSSRYLVKRTGEKVFLECVQDMDHENMFWYRQDPGLGLRLIYFSYDVKMKEKGDIPEGYSVSREKKERFSLILESASTNQTSMYLCASSWAGGVEQFFGPGTRLTVL.

The sample holds one count of this clonotype. V and J are TRBV28 and TRBJ1-5, with D possibly being TRBD1 (5 bases). The CDR3 length is 13 residues. With 5 bases removed from V and 7 bases from J, the gap between germline ends came to 12 bases. Germline V gene data show CDR1 as MDHEN and CDR2 as SYDVKM. The CDR3 sequence is CASSQGMGQPQHF. The CDR3 nucleotides are TGTGCCAGCAGTCAGGGTATGGGGCAGCCCCAGCATTTT.

V usage is TRBV4-2 and J usage is TRBJ1-1; D may be TRBD1 (5 bases). Germline CDR1 LGHNA, CDR2 YNFKEQ. This CDR3 contains 15 residues. Trimming stripped 3 bases from V and 7 bases from J, with 18 bases between. The CDR3 region has the DNA TGTGCCAGCAGCCAGATCGGGGACGGGGCGCGTGAAGCTTTCTTT. It translates to CASSQIGDGAREAFF.

There are a few counts of this clonotype. This sequence joins TRBV12-3 or TRBV12-4 and TRBJ2-7; TRBD1 aligns across 7 bases. J lost 5 bases, V lost 6 bases, and 16 bases had no gene match. This CDR3 comprises 16 residues. For the CDR3, the DNA is TGTGCCAGCAGCCCCCTGGCAAGGACAGGAGCGCACGAGCAGTACTTC. Residues: CASSPLARTGAHEQYF.

The rearrangement links TRBV6-6 to TRBJ2-1, with TRBD2 identical over 7 bases. V lost 2 bases and J lost 1; bases outside the gene matches: 5. This CDR3 has 16 residues. Per the germline V gene, CDR1 is MNHNY and CDR2 is SVGAGI (reference sequence). DNA of the CDR3: TGTGCCAGCAGTTACGGGCTAGCGGAGTCCTACAATGAGCAGTTCTTC. Residues: CASSYGLAESYNEQFF.